Presented here are 15 T cell receptor beta chains from one specimen sequenced in a study of Ad26.COV2.S vaccination and SARS-CoV-2 variants. Specified treatment: roughly 20 received Ad26.COV2.S at low or high dose, single or two shots; 5 received placebo; per-sample allocation not given. Specimens were obtained on day 63 following the first vaccine or placebo injection. TCRdb's copy holds only in-frame clones and misses some; the assay was immunoSEQ multiplex PCR. The sample lists about 420,000 clones, approximately 88% seen once, with less than 4% in the top ten. Sample: peripheral blood, taken in a trial of Ad26.COV2.S vaccine versus placebo. These receptors came from a person aged 18-65 years who received the Ad26.COV2.S COVID-19 vaccine or a placebo.

This chain connects TRBV30 to TRBJ1-1, with 7 positions matching TRBD1. J gave up 6 bases and V 4 bases, and 23 bases lay outside the gene matches. The CDR3 is made up of 18 amino acids. CDR1 and CDR2 from the germline V gene are GTSNPN and SVGIG (reference sequence). The CDR3 nucleotides read TGTGCCTGGACCTTGATCAACAGGGGCCGCCTAAGTAGATCTGAAGCTTTCTTT. It is translated as CAWTLINRGRLSRSEAFF.

The chain links TRBV10-3 to TRBJ2-7, with 7 bases lining up with TRBD1. Germline V gene data show CDR1 as ENHRY and CDR2 as SYGVKD. V gave up 8 bases and J gave up 2 bases; unmatched junction bases: 6. The CDR3 loop spans 13 amino acids. The CDR3 reads CAISETGTYEQYF. For the CDR3, the DNA is TGTGCCATCTCCGAGACAGGGACCTACGAGCAGTACTTC.

The CDR3 sequence is CASSLGGGPTDTQYF. Here the CDR3 DNA reads TGCGCCAGCAGCTTGGGCGGGGGGCCCACAGATACGCAGTATTTT. This chain joins TRBV5-1 and TRBJ2-3; 8 bases agree with TRBD2. Unmatched junction bases numbered 2, after V lost 0 bases and J lost 2 bases. Germline CDR1 reads SGHRS; CDR2 reads YFSETQ. This CDR3 is built from 15 residues.

The CDR3 loop is CASSQERGYYEQYF. The CDR3 DNA is TGCGCCAGCAGCCAAGAACGGGGCTACTACGAGCAGTACTTC. V gene TRBV4-3 combines with J gene TRBJ2-7; D is perhaps TRBD1 or TRBD2 (5 bases each). The CDR3 covers 14 residues. The V end was cut by 0 bases, the J end by 3 bases, with 9 bases between. Per germline, CDR1 LGHNA and CDR2 YSLEER.

This clone appeared once. The chain has TRBV9 and TRBJ1-1, with D hard to call. V dropped 0 bases and J dropped 0 bases, with 12 bases sitting between them. The CDR3 has 16 amino acids. The germline CDR1 and CDR2 sequences are SGDLS and YYNGEE. For the CDR3, the DNA is TGTGCCAGCAGCGTAGTGATAGAAAGGGTGAACACTGAAGCTTTCTTT. It translates to CASSVVIERVNTEAFF.

The gene calls are TRBV12-2 and TRBJ1-5; TRBD1, the table's D call, was not compared with the DNA. TRBV12-2 is reported as a pseudogene. This CDR3 spans 15 amino acids. In nucleotides, the CDR3 is TGTGCAAGTCGCTTAGCTCAGGCGCACAATCAGCCCCAGCATTTT. Translating it yields CASRLAQAHNQPQHF.

This clone was detected many times. The CDR3 protein is CASSLARTAKYF. The CDR3 nucleotides read TGTGCCAGCAGCTTGGCCCGGACAGCCAAGTACTTC. This chain links TRBV5-6 with TRBJ2-7, with a tentative D call TRBD1 (6 bases). V lost 0 bases and J 11 bases, leaving 12 bases between the germline ends. The germline V gene has CDR1 SGHDT and CDR2 YYEEEE. CDR3 length equals 12 residues.

J is TRBJ2-7 and V is TRBV6-5; no firm D call. The CDR3 loop spans 12 amino acids. The V end was cut by 6 bases, the J end by 3 bases, with 9 bases between. Germline values: CDR1 MNHEY, CDR2 SVGAGI. This CDR3 is CASRDPLYEQYF. CDR3 DNA sequence: TGTGCCAGCAGGGACCCTCTCTACGAGCAGTACTTC.

This chain links TRBV20-1 with TRBJ1-2; D possibly corresponds to TRBD1 (5 bases). The CDR3 is 11 residues long. V dropped 6 bases and J dropped 8 bases, with 13 bases sitting between them. Per the germline V gene, CDR1 is DFQATT and CDR2 is SNEGSKA (reference sequence). The CDR3 sequence: CSARRVEGYTF. CDR3 DNA sequence: TGCAGTGCCCGCAGGGTAGAGGGCTACACCTTC.

The chain joins TRBV19 to TRBJ2-1; 8 bases align to TRBD2. Germline V gene sequence: CDR1 LNHDA, CDR2 SQIVND (reference sequence). The CDR3 extends over 12 amino acids. With 10 bases clipped from V and 8 bases from J, the junction kept 7 bases outside the gene matches. This CDR3 reads CATRGGPDEQFF. CDR3 sequence (DNA): TGTGCCACCCGGGGGGGCCCCGATGAGCAGTTCTTC.

The J gene is TRBJ1-6, the V gene TRBV7-2; D gene ambiguous. The V and J ends lost 5 bases and 9 bases respectively, with 14 bases between them. Per the germline V gene, CDR1 is SGHTA and CDR2 is FQGNSA. The CDR3 runs to 14 residues. This chain's CDR3 is CASSLRPQLSPLHF. As DNA, the CDR3 is TGTGCCAGCAGCCTCCGGCCCCAGCTTTCACCCCTCCACTTT.

The chain links TRBV6-6 to TRBJ1-2; the match to TRBD1 covers 8 bases. The CDR3 extends over 17 amino acids. Trimming took 5 bases from V and 7 from J; bases not matched to a gene: 18. Germline V gene data show CDR1 as MNHNY and CDR2 as SVGAGI (reference sequence). The CDR3 here is CASSRGQGWSAVGGYTF. The DNA of the CDR3 is TGTGCCAGCAGTCGTGGACAGGGTTGGAGTGCTGTGGGTGGCTACACCTTC.

To note about this clone: A much more abundant neighbour one base away suggests this may be a read error. This chain links TRBV7-2 with TRBJ2-2; D possibly matches TRBD1 or TRBD2 (5 bases each). Germline CDR1 and CDR2: SGHTA and FQGNSA. V was shortened by 6 bases and J by 0 bases, with 11 bases between the two germline ends. The length of the CDR3 is 15 residues. This CDR3 is CASSSGTANTGELFF. The CDR3 nucleotides are TGTGCCAGCAGTTCCGGGACGGCGAACACCGGGGAGCTGTTTTTT.

The chain combines TRBV7-3 with TRBJ2-1, with 11 bases fitting TRBD2. CDR1 and CDR2 from the germline V gene are SGHTA and FQGTGA. The CDR3 is 15 amino acids. The ends lost 4 bases at V and 4 bases at J; junction bases unmatched: 3. The CDR3, as DNA: TGTGCCAGCAGCTCCCCTAGCGGGGGGTACAATGAGCAGTTCTTC. Amino acids: CASSSPSGGYNEQFF.

This chain connects TRBV7-9 to TRBJ2-5; weak D call: TRBD1 (6 bases). This CDR3 contains 12 residues. Germline V lookup: CDR1 SEHNR, CDR2 FQNEAQ (reference sequence). The germline V and J ends were trimmed by 6 bases and 3 bases, with 8 bases remaining between them. The CDR3 loop is CASSHREETQYF. The CDR3 coding sequence is TGTGCCAGCAGTCACAGGGAAGAGACCCAGTACTTC. The complete variable domain, with remaining parts taken from reference TRBV7-9 and TRBJ2-5, reads DTGVSQNPRHKITKRGQNVTFRCDPISEHNRLYWYRQTLGQGPEFLTYFQNEAQLEKSRLLSDRFSAERPKGSFSTLEIQRTEQGDSAMYLCASSHREETQYFGPGTRLLVL.